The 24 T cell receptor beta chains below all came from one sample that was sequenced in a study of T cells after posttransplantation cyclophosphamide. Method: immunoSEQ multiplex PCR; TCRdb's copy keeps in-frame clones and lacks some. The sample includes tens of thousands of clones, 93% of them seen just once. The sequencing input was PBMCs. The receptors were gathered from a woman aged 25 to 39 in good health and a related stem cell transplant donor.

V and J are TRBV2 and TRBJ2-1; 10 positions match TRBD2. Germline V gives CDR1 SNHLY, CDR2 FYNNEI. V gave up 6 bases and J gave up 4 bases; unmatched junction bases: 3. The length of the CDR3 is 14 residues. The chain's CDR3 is CASRTSGRYNEQFF. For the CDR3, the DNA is TGTGCCAGCAGGACTAGCGGGCGTTACAATGAGCAGTTCTTC.

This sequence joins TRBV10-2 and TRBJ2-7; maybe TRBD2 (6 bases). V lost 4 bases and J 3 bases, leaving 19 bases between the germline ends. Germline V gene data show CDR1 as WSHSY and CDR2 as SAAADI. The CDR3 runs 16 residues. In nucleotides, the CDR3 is TGCGCCAGCAGTGGGCCGGACGGGAGCCTGGTCTACGAGCAGTACTTC. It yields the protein CASSGPDGSLVYEQYF.

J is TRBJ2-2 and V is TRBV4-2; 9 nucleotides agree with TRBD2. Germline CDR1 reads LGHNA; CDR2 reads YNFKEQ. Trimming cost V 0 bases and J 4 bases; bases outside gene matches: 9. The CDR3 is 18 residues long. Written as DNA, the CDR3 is TGTGCCAGCAGCCAAGATGCTGCCGGCGGGGGGGCCACCGGGGAGCTGTTTTTT. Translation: CASSQDAAGGGATGELFF.

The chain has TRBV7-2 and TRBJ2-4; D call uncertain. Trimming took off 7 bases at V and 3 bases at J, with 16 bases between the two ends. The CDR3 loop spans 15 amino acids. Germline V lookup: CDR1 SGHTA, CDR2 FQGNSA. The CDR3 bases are TGTGCCAGCACCCCAGAATGGACGGACAAAAACATTCAGTACTTC. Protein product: CASTPEWTDKNIQYF. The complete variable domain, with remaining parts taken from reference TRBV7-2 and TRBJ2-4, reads GAGVSQSPSNKVTEKGKDVELRCDPISGHTALYWYRQSLGQGLEFLIYFQGNSAPDKSGLPSDRFSAERTGGSVSTLTIQRTQQEDSAVYLCASTPEWTDKNIQYFGAGTRLSVL.

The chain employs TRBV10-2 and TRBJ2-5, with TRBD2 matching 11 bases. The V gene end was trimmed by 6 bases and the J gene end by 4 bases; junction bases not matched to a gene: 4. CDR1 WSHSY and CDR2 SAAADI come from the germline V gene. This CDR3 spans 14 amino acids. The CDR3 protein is CASRTTSGVETQYF. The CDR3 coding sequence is TGCGCCAGCAGGACGACTAGCGGGGTAGAGACCCAGTACTTC.

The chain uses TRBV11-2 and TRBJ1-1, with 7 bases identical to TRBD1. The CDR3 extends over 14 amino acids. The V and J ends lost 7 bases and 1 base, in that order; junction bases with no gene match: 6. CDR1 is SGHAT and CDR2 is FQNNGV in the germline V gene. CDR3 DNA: TGTGCCAGCAACGACCGGGACAGGAACACTGAAGCTTTCTTT. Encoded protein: CASNDRDRNTEAFF.

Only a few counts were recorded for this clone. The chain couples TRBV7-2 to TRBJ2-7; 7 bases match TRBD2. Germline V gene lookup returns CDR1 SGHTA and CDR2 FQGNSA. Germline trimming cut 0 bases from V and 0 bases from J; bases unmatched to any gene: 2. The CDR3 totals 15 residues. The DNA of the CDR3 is TGTGCCAGCAGCTTAGCAGGGACTAACTCCTACGAGCAGTACTTC. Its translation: CASSLAGTNSYEQYF.

CDR3 nucleotide sequence: TGTGCCAGCAGTGATCTTAGGGGTCCTGAGTTCTTC. This translates into CASSDLRGPEFF. The chain uses TRBV25-1 and TRBJ2-1; tentatively, D is TRBD1 (5 bases). Trimming cost V 3 bases and J 14 bases, with 14 bases left between them. Per germline, CDR1 MGHDK and CDR2 SYGVNS. The CDR3 contains 12 residues. Full variable domain (remainder filled in from reference TRBV25-1 and TRBJ2-1): EADIYQTPRYLVIGTGKKITLECSQTMGHDKMYWYQQDPGMELHLIHYSYGVNSTEKGDLSSESTVSRIRTEHFPLTLESARPSHTSQYLCASSDLRGPEFFGPGTRLTVL.

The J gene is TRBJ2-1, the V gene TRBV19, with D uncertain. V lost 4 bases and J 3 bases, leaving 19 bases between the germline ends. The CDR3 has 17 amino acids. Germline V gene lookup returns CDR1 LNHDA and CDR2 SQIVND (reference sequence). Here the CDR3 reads CASSSAQLGKGYNEQFF. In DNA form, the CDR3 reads TGTGCCAGTAGTAGTGCCCAGTTAGGGAAGGGCTACAATGAGCAGTTCTTC.

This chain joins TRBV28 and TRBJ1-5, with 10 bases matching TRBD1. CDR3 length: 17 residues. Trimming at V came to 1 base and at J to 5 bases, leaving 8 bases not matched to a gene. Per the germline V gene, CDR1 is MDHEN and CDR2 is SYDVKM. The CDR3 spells CASSLFGGQGLHQPQHF. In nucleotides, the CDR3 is TGTGCCAGCAGTTTATTTGGGGGACAGGGGTTACATCAGCCCCAGCATTTT.

The CDR3 DNA reads TGTGCCAGCAGCTGGACAGGGGTTGTTGGCTACACCTTC. Encoded protein: CASSWTGVVGYTF. This chain links TRBV5-4 with TRBJ1-2; 9 positions agree with TRBD1. The CDR3 loop spans 13 amino acids. With 3 bases clipped from V and 7 bases from J, the junction kept 4 bases outside the gene matches. The germline CDR1 and CDR2 sequences are SGHNT and YYREEE (reference sequence).

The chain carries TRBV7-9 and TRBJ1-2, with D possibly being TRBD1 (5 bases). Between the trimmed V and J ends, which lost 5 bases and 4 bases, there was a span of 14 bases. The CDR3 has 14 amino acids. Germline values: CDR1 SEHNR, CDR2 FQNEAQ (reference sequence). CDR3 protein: CASSRQTDAYGYTF. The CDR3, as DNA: TGTGCCAGCAGCCGCCAGACAGACGCCTATGGCTACACCTTC.

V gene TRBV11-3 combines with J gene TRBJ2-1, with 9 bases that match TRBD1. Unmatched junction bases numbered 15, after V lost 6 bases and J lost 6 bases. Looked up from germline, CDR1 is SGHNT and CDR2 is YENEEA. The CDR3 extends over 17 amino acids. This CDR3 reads CASSSRTAGTGLNEQFF. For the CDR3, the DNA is TGTGCCAGCAGTTCACGCACCGCCGGGACAGGGCTCAATGAGCAGTTCTTC.

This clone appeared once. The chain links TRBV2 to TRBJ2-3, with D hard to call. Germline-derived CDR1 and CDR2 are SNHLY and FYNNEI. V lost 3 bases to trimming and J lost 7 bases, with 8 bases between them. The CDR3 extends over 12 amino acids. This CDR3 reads CASSDRLNTQYF. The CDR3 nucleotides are TGTGCCAGCAGTGATCGACTGAATACGCAGTATTTT.

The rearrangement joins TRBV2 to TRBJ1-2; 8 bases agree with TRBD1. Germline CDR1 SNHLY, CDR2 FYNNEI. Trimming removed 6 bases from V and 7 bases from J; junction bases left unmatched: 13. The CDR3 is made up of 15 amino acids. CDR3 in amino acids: CASRVPHQGARGYTF. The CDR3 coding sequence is TGTGCCAGCAGGGTACCACATCAGGGGGCGCGTGGCTACACCTTC.

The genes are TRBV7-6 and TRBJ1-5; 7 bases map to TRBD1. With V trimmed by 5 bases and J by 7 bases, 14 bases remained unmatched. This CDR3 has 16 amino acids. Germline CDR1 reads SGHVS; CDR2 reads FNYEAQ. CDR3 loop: CASSPHTQGQGQPQHF. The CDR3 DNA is TGTGCCAGCAGCCCGCATACACAGGGGCAAGGGCAGCCCCAGCATTTT.

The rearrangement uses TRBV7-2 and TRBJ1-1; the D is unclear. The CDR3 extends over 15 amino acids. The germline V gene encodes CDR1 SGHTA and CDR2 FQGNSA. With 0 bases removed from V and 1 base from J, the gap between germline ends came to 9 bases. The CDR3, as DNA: TGTGCCAGCAGCTTAGCGACGGGGTCGAACACTGAAGCTTTCTTT. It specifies CASSLATGSNTEAFF.

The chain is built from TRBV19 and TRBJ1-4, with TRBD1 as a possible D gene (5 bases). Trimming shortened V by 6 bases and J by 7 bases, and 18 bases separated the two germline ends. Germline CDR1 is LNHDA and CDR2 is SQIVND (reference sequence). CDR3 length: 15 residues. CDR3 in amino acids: CASSQVTGGTEKLFF. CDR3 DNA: TGTGCCAGTAGCCAAGTCACAGGAGGGACTGAAAAACTGTTTTTT. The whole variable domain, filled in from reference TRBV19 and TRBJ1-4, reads DGGITQSPKYLFRKEGQNVTLSCEQNLNHDAMYWYRQDPGQGLRLIYYSQIVNDFQKGDIAEGYSVSREKKESFPLTVTSAQKNPTAFYLCASSQVTGGTEKLFFGSGTQLSVL.

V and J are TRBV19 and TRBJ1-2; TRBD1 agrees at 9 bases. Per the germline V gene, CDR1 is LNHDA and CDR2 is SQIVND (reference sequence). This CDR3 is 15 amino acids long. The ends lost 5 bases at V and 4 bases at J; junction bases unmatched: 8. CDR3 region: CASSSIGQGRYGYTF. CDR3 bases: TGTGCCAGTAGTTCCATAGGACAGGGGCGCTATGGCTACACCTTC. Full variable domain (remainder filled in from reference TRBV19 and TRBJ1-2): DGGITQSPKYLFRKEGQNVTLSCEQNLNHDAMYWYRQDPGQGLRLIYYSQIVNDFQKGDIAEGYSVSREKKESFPLTVTSAQKNPTAFYLCASSSIGQGRYGYTFGSGTRLTVV.

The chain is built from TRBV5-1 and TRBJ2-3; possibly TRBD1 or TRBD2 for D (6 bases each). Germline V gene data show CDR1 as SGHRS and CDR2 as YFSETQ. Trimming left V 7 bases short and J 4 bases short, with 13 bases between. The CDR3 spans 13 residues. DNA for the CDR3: TGCGCCAGCCGGGGGCTAGCCGCAGATACGCAGTATTTT. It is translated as CASRGLAADTQYF.

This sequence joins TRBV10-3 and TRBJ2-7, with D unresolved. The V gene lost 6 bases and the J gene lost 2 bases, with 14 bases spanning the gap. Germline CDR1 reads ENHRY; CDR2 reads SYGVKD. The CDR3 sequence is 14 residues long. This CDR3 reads CAIRGSGRPYEQYF. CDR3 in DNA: TGTGCCATCAGAGGGTCAGGACGTCCCTACGAGCAGTACTTC.

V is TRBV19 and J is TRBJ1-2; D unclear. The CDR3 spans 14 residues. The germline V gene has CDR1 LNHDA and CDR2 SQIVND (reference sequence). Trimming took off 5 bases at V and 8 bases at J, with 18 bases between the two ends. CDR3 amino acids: CASSHLDKEYGYTF. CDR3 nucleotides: TGTGCCAGTAGTCACCTTGACAAGGAATACGGCTACACCTTC. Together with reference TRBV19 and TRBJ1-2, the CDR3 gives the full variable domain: DGGITQSPKYLFRKEGQNVTLSCEQNLNHDAMYWYRQDPGQGLRLIYYSQIVNDFQKGDIAEGYSVSREKKESFPLTVTSAQKNPTAFYLCASSHLDKEYGYTFGSGTRLTVV.

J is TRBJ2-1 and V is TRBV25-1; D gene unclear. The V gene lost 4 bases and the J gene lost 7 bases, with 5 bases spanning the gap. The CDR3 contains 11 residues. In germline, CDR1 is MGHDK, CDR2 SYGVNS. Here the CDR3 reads CASSVKNEQFF. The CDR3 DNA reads TGTGCCAGCAGTGTCAAAAATGAGCAGTTCTTC.

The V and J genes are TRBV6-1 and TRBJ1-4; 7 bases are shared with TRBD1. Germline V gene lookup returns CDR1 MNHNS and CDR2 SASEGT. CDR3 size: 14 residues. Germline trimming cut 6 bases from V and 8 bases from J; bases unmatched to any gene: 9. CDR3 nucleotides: TGTGCCAGCAGGACGGGAGGGGGCGCCGAAAAACTGTTTTTT. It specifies CASRTGGGAEKLFF.